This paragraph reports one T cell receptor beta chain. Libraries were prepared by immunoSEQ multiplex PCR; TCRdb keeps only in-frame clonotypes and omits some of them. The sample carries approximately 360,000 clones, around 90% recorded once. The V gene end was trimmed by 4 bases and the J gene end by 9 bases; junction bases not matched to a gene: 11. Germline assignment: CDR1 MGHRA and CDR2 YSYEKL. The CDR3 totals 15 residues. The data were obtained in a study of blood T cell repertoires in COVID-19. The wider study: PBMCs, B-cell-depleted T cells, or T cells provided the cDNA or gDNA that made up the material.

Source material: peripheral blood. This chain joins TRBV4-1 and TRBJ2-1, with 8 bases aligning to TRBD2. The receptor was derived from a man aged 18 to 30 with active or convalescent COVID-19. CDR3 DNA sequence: TGCGCCAGCAGCCTATTTCGGGAGGGCCAAGGTGAGCAGTTCTTC. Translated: CASSLFREGQGEQFF.